These 15 T cell receptor beta chains were all obtained from the same sample, sequenced in a study of blood T cell repertoires in COVID-19. Using immunoSEQ multiplex PCR, the repertoire was profiled, and TCRdb retains in-frame clones only, with some absent. The sample includes over 150,000 clones, roughly 82% of them seen just once. The specimen sequenced was PBMCs or T cells enriched from blood (not recorded which). The receptor set was obtained from a man between 35 and 55 years old who had recovered from COVID-19.

V is TRBV28 and J is TRBJ1-1; tentatively, D is TRBD1 (5 bases). Germline loops: CDR1 MDHEN, CDR2 SYDVKM. The V end was cut by 3 bases, the J end by 4 bases, with 6 bases between. The length of the CDR3 is 12 residues. CDR3 sequence reads: CASSFRVTEAFF. CDR3 bases: TGTGCCAGCAGTTTCAGGGTCACTGAAGCTTTCTTT.

The CDR3 DNA reads as TGTGCCAGCAGCGCCAGGGCACAAGCTTTCTTT. Its translation: CASSARAQAFF. The chain uses TRBV6-5 and TRBJ1-1; a possible D gene is TRBD1 (5 bases). With 6 bases removed from V and 9 bases from J, the gap between germline ends came to 11 bases. CDR3 length equals 11 residues. Germline values: CDR1 MNHEY, CDR2 SVGAGI.

This chain connects TRBV9 to TRBJ2-3; 8 positions match TRBD2. V shed 4 bases, J shed 6 bases, and the junction held 7 bases outside the gene matches. CDR1 is SGDLS, CDR2 YYNGEE, per germline. CDR3 length: 14 residues. The chain's CDR3 is CASSPWAGGDTQYF. The CDR3 DNA reads TGTGCCAGCAGCCCCTGGGCGGGAGGCGATACGCAGTATTTT.

The V and J genes are TRBV12-3 or TRBV12-4 and TRBJ2-5, with 7 positions matching TRBD1. The junction had 3 bases not matched to a gene; V was cut back by 4 bases and J by 4 bases. This CDR3 has 13 amino acids. CDR3 sequence: CASSSRQGETQYF. In nucleotides, the CDR3 is TGTGCCAGCAGTTCCCGACAGGGAGAGACCCAGTACTTC.

This sequence joins TRBV6-4 and TRBJ2-7; TRBD1 matches 8 bases. The CDR3 runs to 16 residues. Per the germline V gene, CDR1 is MRHNA and CDR2 is SNTAGT. Unmatched junction bases numbered 5, after V lost 0 bases and J lost 1 base. The DNA for the CDR3 is TGTGCCAGCAGTGACTCTACGCGACAGGGGTCCTACGAGCAGTACGTC. Translating it yields CASSDSTRQGSYEQYV.

This clone was seen only once. This chain links TRBV18 with TRBJ2-3; unclear D gene. The CDR3 runs 14 residues. The germline V and J ends were trimmed by 5 bases and 0 bases, with 9 bases remaining between them. Germline CDR1 is KGHSH and CDR2 is LQKENI. DNA for the CDR3: TGTGCCAGCTCAACCAGTTCTAGCACAGATACGCAGTATTTT. This translates into CASSTSSSTDTQYF.

The chain carries TRBV7-8 and TRBJ1-2, with 10 bases that match TRBD1. Germline CDR1 SGHVS, CDR2 FQNEAQ. This CDR3 spans 15 amino acids. Trimming cost V 2 bases and J 4 bases; bases outside gene matches: 4. The CDR3 here is CASSLRTGGGYGYTF. The CDR3 DNA is TGTGCCAGCAGCTTACGGACAGGGGGAGGCTATGGCTACACCTTC.

The genes are TRBV29-1 and TRBJ2-5, with D maybe TRBD2 (7 bases). V shed 4 bases and J shed 5 bases, with 14 bases lying between them. This CDR3 spans 13 amino acids. CDR1 and CDR2 (germline): SQVTM, ANQGSEA. CDR3: CSVVGGGRETQYF. In DNA form, the CDR3 reads TGCAGCGTTGTAGGCGGGGGCAGGGAGACCCAGTACTTC.

The V and J genes are TRBV2 and TRBJ1-2, with 8 bases aligning to TRBD1. Losses at the gene ends were 3 bases for V and 4 bases for J; bases not matched to a gene: 7. The CDR3 covers 15 residues. Germline assignment: CDR1 SNHLY and CDR2 FYNNEI. Here the CDR3 reads CASSEDRAKGYGYTF. Written as DNA, the CDR3 is TGTGCCAGCAGTGAGGACAGGGCTAAGGGCTATGGCTACACCTTC.

The rearrangement joins TRBV4-1 to TRBJ1-2, with TRBD1 matching 7 bases. The CDR3 spans 16 residues. V lost 3 bases and J lost 4; bases outside the gene matches: 11. Germline V lookup: CDR1 MGHRA, CDR2 YSYEKL. This CDR3 is CASSQATGRFSYGYTF. DNA of the CDR3: TGCGCCAGCAGCCAGGCGACAGGGAGGTTTAGCTATGGCTACACCTTC.

This clone has just one count. The chain's CDR3 is CASSYRDRVTNEKLFF. The CDR3 DNA is TGTGCCAGCAGCTACCGGGACAGGGTAACTAATGAAAAACTGTTTTTT. This chain uses TRBV7-9 with TRBJ1-4; 9 bases line up with TRBD1. This CDR3 spans 16 amino acids. CDR1 is SEHNR, CDR2 FQNEAQ, per germline (reference sequence). J was trimmed by 1 base and V by 4 bases; bases with no gene match: 4.

The chain uses TRBV5-1 and TRBJ1-1, with 8 bases identical to TRBD1. The CDR3 totals 14 residues. After removal of 4 bases from V and 6 bases from J, the junction contained 8 bases not matched to a gene. The V gene's germline CDR1 is SGHRS and CDR2 YFSETQ. In DNA, the CDR3 is TGCGCCAGCAGCGGGACAGGAGGGACCGCTGAAGCTTTCTTT. Protein sequence: CASSGTGGTAEAFF.

This chain connects TRBV13 to TRBJ1-3; 7 bases align to TRBD1. CDR3 length equals 14 residues. Germline V gives CDR1 PRHDT, CDR2 FYEKMQ (reference sequence). After removal of 5 bases from V and 2 bases from J, the junction contained 3 bases not matched to a gene. The CDR3 loop reads CASSATGAGNTIYF. As DNA, the CDR3 is TGTGCCAGCAGCGCTACAGGGGCTGGAAACACCATATATTTT.

This clone occurred a few times. This chain connects TRBV28 to TRBJ2-1; 8 bases align to TRBD2. Germline-derived CDR1 and CDR2 are MDHEN and SYDVKM. Unmatched junction bases numbered 10, after V lost 5 bases and J lost 4 bases. The CDR3 totals 16 residues. The CDR3 here is CASSVILADTYNEQFF. CDR3 DNA sequence: TGTGCCAGCAGTGTAATACTAGCGGACACATACAATGAGCAGTTCTTC.

This chain links TRBV28 with TRBJ2-7; 9 bases agree with TRBD1. V trimming: 5 bases; J trimming: 6 bases; junction bases outside the gene matches: 8. The CDR3 runs to 14 residues. Germline CDR1 reads MDHEN; CDR2 reads SYDVKM. CDR3 amino acids: CASSPTGGEFEQYF. In DNA, the CDR3 is TGTGCCAGCAGTCCTACAGGGGGCGAGTTCGAGCAGTACTTC.